The rows below give T cell receptor beta chains drawn from one sample of a study of T cells after yellow fever vaccination. Using its own MiXCR run on the 5' RACE reads, TCRdb lists one record per CDR3 protein. The sample yields around 200,000 distinct CDR3 sequences, approximately 11% seen once. The sample was CD8+ T cells sorted from PBMCs, taken 15 days after the yellow fever booster vaccination. These receptors originate from a man younger than 30 who received the YFV17D yellow fever vaccine. Each CDR3 is given with its conserved first and last residue. D genes are given only for firm matches. A row's size may be missing; if present it is once, few, many or a size class.

d_gene: NA; abundance: few; v_gene: TRBV3-1; j_gene: TRBJ1-1; CDR3nt: TGTGCCAGCAGCCAACGAATACCAGCGATGTTCACTGAAGCTTTCTTT; CDR3aa: CASSQRIPAMFTEAFF
d_gene: NA; abundance: many; v_gene: TRBV6-2/TRBV6-3; j_gene: TRBJ1-5; CDR3nt: TGTGCCAGCAGTTACTCACACAGGGAGAATCAGCCCCAGCATTTT; CDR3aa: CASSYSHRENQPQHF
d_gene: TRBD1; abundance: NA; v_gene: TRBV7-9; j_gene: TRBJ1-2; CDR3nt: TGTGCCAGCAGCTTTGACAGGGTATACTATGGCTACACCTTC; CDR3aa: CASSFDRVYYGYTF
d_gene: NA; abundance: many; v_gene: TRBV12-5; j_gene: TRBJ1-2; CDR3nt: TGTGCTAGTGACGCACCGGAGGGGCACTTTGGCTACACCTTC; CDR3aa: CASDAPEGHFGYTF
d_gene: NA; abundance: few; v_gene: TRBV19; j_gene: TRBJ2-7; CDR3nt: TGTGCCAGCTCTCATCTAGCGTCCTCCTACGAGCAGTACTTC; CDR3aa: CASSHLASSYEQYF
d_gene: NA; abundance: few; v_gene: TRBV18; j_gene: TRBJ2-5; CDR3nt: TGTGCCAGCTCACCACCGGAATCCCGGGAGACCCAGTACTTC; CDR3aa: CASSPPESRETQYF
d_gene: NA; abundance: few; v_gene: TRBV7-9; j_gene: TRBJ2-7; CDR3nt: TGTGCCAGCAGCTTGCCCCGGGGGGAGCAGTACTTC; CDR3aa: CASSLPRGEQYF
d_gene: NA; abundance: NA; v_gene: TRBV7-9; j_gene: TRBJ1-1; CDR3nt: TGTGCCAGCAGCTTAGGGATGGCAGGGACGGGAACTGAAGCTTTCTTT; CDR3aa: CASSLGMAGTGTEAFF
d_gene: TRBD2; abundance: NA; v_gene: TRBV27; j_gene: TRBJ2-2; CDR3nt: TGTGCCAGCAGCCTCTCTAGCGGGGGGGTCTCCGGGGAGCTGTTTTTT; CDR3aa: CASSLSSGGVSGELFF
d_gene: TRBD2; abundance: few; v_gene: TRBV29-1; j_gene: TRBJ2-3; CDR3nt: TGCAGCGTTGAAGATCACGCAGGCGGGGGGGGACTAGATACGCAGTATTTT; CDR3aa: CSVEDHAGGGGLDTQYF
d_gene: TRBD1; abundance: few; v_gene: TRBV7-7; j_gene: TRBJ1-4; CDR3nt: TGTGCTAGCAGCCTTACAGGGGCAACTAATGAAAAACTGTTTTTT; CDR3aa: CASSLTGATNEKLFF
d_gene: NA; abundance: NA; v_gene: TRBV6-5; j_gene: TRBJ2-3; CDR3nt: TGTGCCAGCGGCAGACAGCTGACAGATACGCAGTATTTT; CDR3aa: CASGRQLTDTQYF
d_gene: NA; abundance: NA; v_gene: TRBV11-2; j_gene: TRBJ2-7; CDR3nt: TGTGCCAGCAGATTGAGAGGAAGCGAGCAGTACTTC; CDR3aa: CASRLRGSEQYF
d_gene: NA; abundance: many; v_gene: TRBV7-9; j_gene: TRBJ2-4; CDR3nt: TGTGCCAGCAGCCCATCCCGGGCGGGTTGGACCAAAAACATTCAGTACTTC; CDR3aa: CASSPSRAGWTKNIQYF
d_gene: NA; abundance: NA; v_gene: TRBV25-1; j_gene: TRBJ1-2; CDR3nt: TGTGCCAGCAGTGGGCACCATGGCTACACCTTC; CDR3aa: CASSGHHGYTF